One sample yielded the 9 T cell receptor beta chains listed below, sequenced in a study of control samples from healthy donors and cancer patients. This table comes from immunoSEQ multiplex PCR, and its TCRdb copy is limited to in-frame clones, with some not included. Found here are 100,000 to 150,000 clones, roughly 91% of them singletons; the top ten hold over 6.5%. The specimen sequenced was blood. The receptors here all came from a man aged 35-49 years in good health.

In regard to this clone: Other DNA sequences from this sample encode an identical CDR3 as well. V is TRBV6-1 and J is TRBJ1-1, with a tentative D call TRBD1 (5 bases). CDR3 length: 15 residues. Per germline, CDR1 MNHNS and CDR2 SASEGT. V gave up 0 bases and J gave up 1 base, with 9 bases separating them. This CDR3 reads CASSEAAGPNTEAFF. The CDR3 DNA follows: TGTGCCAGCAGTGAAGCGGCGGGGCCGAACACTGAAGCTTTCTTT.

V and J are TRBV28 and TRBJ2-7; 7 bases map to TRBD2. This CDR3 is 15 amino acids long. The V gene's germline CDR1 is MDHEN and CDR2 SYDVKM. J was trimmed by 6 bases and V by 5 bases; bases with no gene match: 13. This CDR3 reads CASSVTGTTFGEQYF. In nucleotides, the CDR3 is TGTGCCAGCAGTGTCACCGGGACTACGTTTGGCGAGCAGTACTTC. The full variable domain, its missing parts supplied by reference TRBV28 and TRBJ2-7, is DVKVTQSSRYLVKRTGEKVFLECVQDMDHENMFWYRQDPGLGLRLIYFSYDVKMKEKGDIPEGYSVSREKKERFSLILESASTNQTSMYLCASSVTGTTFGEQYFGPGTRLTVT.

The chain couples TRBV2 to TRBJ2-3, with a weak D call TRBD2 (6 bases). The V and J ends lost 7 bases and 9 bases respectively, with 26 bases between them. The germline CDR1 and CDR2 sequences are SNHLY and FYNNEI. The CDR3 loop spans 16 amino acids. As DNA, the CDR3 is TGTGCCAGCAAAGCCCAGCGGGCGACTAGTACGGACACGCAGTATTTT. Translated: CASKAQRATSTDTQYF. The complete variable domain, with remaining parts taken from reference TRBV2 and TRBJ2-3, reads EPEVTQTPSHQVTQMGQEVILRCVPISNHLYFYWYRQILGQKVEFLVSFYNNEISEKSEIFDDQFSVERPDGSNFTLKIRSTKLEDSAMYFCASKAQRATSTDTQYFGPGTRLTVL.

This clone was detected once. CDR3 sequence reads: CASSQAHDEQYF. CDR3 nucleotide sequence: TGTGCCAGCAGCCAAGCTCATGACGAGCAGTACTTC. The chain combines TRBV3-1 (or the pseudogene TRBV3-2) with TRBJ2-7, with D hard to call. V was shortened by 1 base and J by 5 bases, with 6 bases between the two germline ends. The CDR3 contains 12 residues. Germline loops: CDR1 LGHDT, CDR2 YNNKEL (reference sequence).

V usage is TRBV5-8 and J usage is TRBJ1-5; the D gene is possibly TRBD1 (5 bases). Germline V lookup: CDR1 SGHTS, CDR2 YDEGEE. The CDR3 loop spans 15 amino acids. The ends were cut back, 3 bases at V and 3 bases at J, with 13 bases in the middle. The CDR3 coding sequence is TGTGCCAGCAGCTGGGCAGGGCGGGACAATCAGCCCCAGCATTTT. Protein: CASSWAGRDNQPQHF.

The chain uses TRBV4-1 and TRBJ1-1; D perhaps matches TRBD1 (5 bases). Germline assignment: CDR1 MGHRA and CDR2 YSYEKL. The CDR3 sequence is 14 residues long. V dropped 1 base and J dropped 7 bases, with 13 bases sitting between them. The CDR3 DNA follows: TGCGCCAGCAGCCAAGCCCATCGACAGATTGAAGCTTTCTTT. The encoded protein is CASSQAHRQIEAFF.

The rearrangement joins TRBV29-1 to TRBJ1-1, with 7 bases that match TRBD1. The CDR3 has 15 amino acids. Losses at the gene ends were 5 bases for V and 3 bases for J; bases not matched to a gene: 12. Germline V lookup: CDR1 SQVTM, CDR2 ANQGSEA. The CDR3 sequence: CSVMTGRGGYTEAFF. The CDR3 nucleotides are TGCAGCGTTATGACAGGGCGAGGAGGATACACTGAAGCTTTCTTT.

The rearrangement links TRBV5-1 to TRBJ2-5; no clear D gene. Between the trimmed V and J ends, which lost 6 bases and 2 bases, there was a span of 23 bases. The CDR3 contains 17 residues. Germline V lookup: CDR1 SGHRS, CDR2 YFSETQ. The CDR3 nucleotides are TGCGCCAGCAACGGTTGGAGTAAAGGGCAGCATCAAGAGACCCAGTACTTC. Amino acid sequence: CASNGWSKGQHQETQYF.

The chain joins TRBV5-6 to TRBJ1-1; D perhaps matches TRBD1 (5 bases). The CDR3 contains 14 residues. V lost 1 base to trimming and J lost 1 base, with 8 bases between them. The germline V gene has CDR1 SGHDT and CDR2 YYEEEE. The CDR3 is CASSLYRRNTEAFF. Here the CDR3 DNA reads TGTGCCAGCAGCTTGTACAGGAGGAACACTGAAGCTTTCTTT.